This is a list of T cell receptor beta chains from one sample in a study of CD8 T cells in Susac syndrome. One entry per CDR3 protein, called by TCRdb with MiXCR from the immunoSEQ multiplex PCR reads. This sample yields approximately 120,000 distinct CDR3 sequences, of which 93% are seen a single time; roughly 0.3% belongs to the top ten. Sample: CD8+ T cells from PBMCs. The receptors were sampled from a human donor with multiple sclerosis. The CDR3 runs from the conserved cysteine through the conserved F or W. A D gene is named only where the DNA matches it firmly.

- TRBJ2-5 TRBV12-3/TRBV12-4 TGTGCCAGCAGTTTGGGAGAGGCCCGCCAAGAGACCCAGTACTTC CASSLGEARQETQYF
- TRBJ2-1 TRBV11-3 TGTGCCAGCAGCGACACAGGACACCCGGAGCAGTTCTTC CASSDTGHPEQFF
- TRBJ2-5 TRBV19 TGTGCCAGTAGTATAGATGGACGGAGGACAGACGGGTCCCAGTACTTC CASSIDGRRTDGSQYF
- TRBJ2-3 TRBV7-9 TGTGCCAGCAGCTATAGGACAGATTACACAGATACGCAGTATTTT CASSYRTDYTDTQYF
- TRBJ1-1 TRBV4-1 TGCGCCAGCAGCCATGACAAGACGGGGACTGAAGCTTTCTTT CASSHDKTGTEAFF
- TRBJ2-2 TRBV4-1 TGCGCCAGCAGCCAAGATTTCGGGCGGATGAACACCGGGGAGCTGTTTTTT CASSQDFGRMNTGELFF
- TRBJ2-1 TRBV12-3/TRBV12-4 TGTGCCAGCAGAACCTCCGGGACTCTATACAATGAGCAGTTCTTC CASRTSGTLYNEQFF
TRBD1 TRBJ2-3 TRBV29-1 TGCAGCGTTGAAGATCCGTTGGACAGGGTAACAGATACGCAGTATTTT CSVEDPLDRVTDTQYF
TRBD2 TRBJ2-1 TRBV4-1 TGCGCCAGCAGCCAGTGGGTTACCGGGACTAGCAGGCATGAGCAGTTCTTC CASSQWVTGTSRHEQFF
TRBD1 TRBJ2-7 TRBV28 TGTGCCAGCAGCCCCCGAGGTTGGACAGGGCGCTACGAGCAGTACTTC CASSPRGWTGRYEQYF
- TRBJ1-5 TRBV15 TGTGCCACCCAGGGTGGCAATCAGCCCCAGCATTTT CATQGGNQPQHF
- TRBJ1-5 TRBV15 TGTGCCACCAGCACAGGGGCGGCGGATCAGCCCCAGCATTTT CATSTGAADQPQHF
TRBD1 TRBJ2-1 TRBV13 TGTGCCCTCCGTGGGACAGGGGTGAATGAGCAGTTCTTC CALRGTGVNEQFF
- TRBJ2-1 TRBV24-1 TGTGCCACCAGTGATGAACGCCGCTCCTACAATGAGCAGTTCTTC CATSDERRSYNEQFF
- TRBJ2-5 TRBV20-1 TGCAGTGCTAGAGAGCGGGAGACCCAGTACTTC CSARERETQYF
TRBD1 TRBJ2-7 TRBV10-3 TGTGCCAGTACTCCGAGGGGACAGGTAACCACCTACGAGCAGTACTTC CASTPRGQVTTYEQYF
- TRBJ2-1 TRBV7-9 TGTGCCAGCAGCCCTAGTGACATGGCTTTTAAGGGTTACAATGAGCAGTTCTTC CASSPSDMAFKGYNEQFF
- TRBJ1-1 TRBV20-1 TGCAGTGCTTACTTGAACACTGAAGCTTTCTTT CSAYLNTEAFF
- TRBJ1-2 TRBV9 TGTGCCAGCAGCGTAGGTGGGCAGGACTATGGCTACACCTTC CASSVGGQDYGYTF
- TRBJ2-7 TRBV19 TGTGCCAGTCTTGGCGAGGCCTACGAGCAGTACTTC CASLGEAYEQYF
- TRBJ1-1 TRBV7-8 TGTGCCAGCAGCTTATACACCGGAGGCACTGAAGCTTTCTTT CASSLYTGGTEAFF
TRBD2 TRBJ2-1 TRBV20-1 TGCAGTGCCCGCCGAAAAGCGGGAGAGAGAAGCTCCTACAATGAGCAGTTCTTC CSARRKAGERSSYNEQFF
TRBD2 TRBJ2-1 TRBV29-1 TGCAGCGGTTTCGGTCCCCTAGCGGGGGACTACTCTCACAATGAGCAGTTCTTC CSGFGPLAGDYSHNEQFF
- TRBJ2-2 TRBV12-3/TRBV12-4 TGTGCCAGCAGCTTCGACAGTGCGAACACCGGGGAGCTGTTTTTT CASSFDSANTGELFF
- TRBJ1-6 TRBV27 TGTGCCAGCAGGGGGACCTATAATTCACCCCTCCACTTT CASRGTYNSPLHF
- TRBJ1-5 TRBV7-9 TGTGCCAGCAGCTCTAGTGGGTCCAACAATCAGCCCCAGCATTTT CASSSSGSNNQPQHF
TRBD1 TRBJ1-3 TRBV7-9 TGTGCCAGCAGACTCGGGACAGGGCCTGGAAACACCATATATTTT CASRLGTGPGNTIYF
TRBD2 TRBJ2-5 TRBV3-1 TGTGCCAGCAGCCATGGACTAGCCCGCGAGACCCAGTACTTC CASSHGLARETQYF
- TRBJ1-1 TRBV29-1 TGCAGCGTTGGTCGAGGGGCAGCTTTCTTT CSVGRGAAFF
- TRBJ2-7 TRBV4-1 TGCGCCAGCAGCCGCCTGGCAGGGGGGGTTTACGAGCAGTACTTC CASSRLAGGVYEQYF
- TRBJ2-3 TRBV24-1 TGTGCCACCAGAGGAGGGACCACAGATACGCAGTATTTT CATRGGTTDTQYF
- TRBJ1-5 TRBV20-1 TGCAGTGCTAGGACGGGACTCGATCAGCCCCAGCATTTT CSARTGLDQPQHF
- TRBJ2-7 TRBV9 TGTGCCAGCAGCGCAGGGTTAGAGCAGTACTTC CASSAGLEQYF
- TRBJ2-7 TRBV6-6 TGTGCCAGCGGGCAGGGGTCCTACGAGCAGTACTTC CASGQGSYEQYF
TRBD1 TRBJ2-5 TRBV27 TGTGCCAGCAGTTTATTTGGACAGGCAGAGACCCAGTACTTC CASSLFGQAETQYF
- TRBJ2-3 TRBV9 TGTGCCAGCAGCGTAGCTGGTAGGGAAACAGATACGCAGTATTTT CASSVAGRETDTQYF
TRBD1 TRBJ1-1 TRBV4-1 TGCGCCAGCAGCCAAGTTATGACAGGGGATGGGGAAGCTTTCTTT CASSQVMTGDGEAFF
- TRBJ1-1 TRBV12-3/TRBV12-4 TGTGCCAGCAGTTTAGGCAGGGCGGCCACTGAAGCTTTCTTT CASSLGRAATEAFF
- TRBJ1-1 TRBV27 TGTGCCAGCAGTTTGGGAAGGGACACTGAAGCTTTCTTT CASSLGRDTEAFF
- TRBJ2-1 TRBV9 TGTGCCAGCAGCCCTCCAAAGGCGGGCCCGGCTGAGCAGTTCTTC CASSPPKAGPAEQFF